This TCR beta chain comes out of a study of identical twins. MiXCR was run by TCRdb on the 5' RACE reads, yielding one entry per CDR3 protein. The top ten clones hold around 13% of a sample with hundreds of thousands of distinct CDR3 sequences, about 20% of them seen once. Germline CDR1 SGHNT, CDR2 YYREEE (reference sequence). This CDR3 region has 19 residues. Trimming shortened V by 2 bases and J by 5 bases, and 26 bases separated the two germline ends. This sample was shared with a second study, whose subject was T cells expressing NK-cell markers. That source adds: From sorted CD3+CD56+NKG2C+, CD3+CD56+NKG2C- and CD3+CD56-NKG2C+ T cells came the TCR beta repertoires. The authors applied an anti-gamma-delta TCR antibody in several experiments, and it restricted sorting to alpha-beta TCR T cells. Leadership of the CD3+CD56-NKG2C+ fraction also belonged to these clonotypes in four donors. It remained uncertain whether the expanded NKG2C+ T cell clones were specific for HCMV antigens.

Sequenced material: PBMCs. The gene calls are TRBV5-4 and TRBJ2-1; D remains unclear. This TCR was recovered from a woman between 18 and 29 years old in good health. CDR3: CASSFGLLCGPTRNNEQFF. The CDR3 DNA is TGTGCCAGCAGCTTCGGGCTACTCTGCGGCCCCACCCGAAACAATGAGCAGTTCTTC.